This TCR beta chain appears in the sequencing data of a study of CD8 T cells in ankylosing spondylitis (dated by TCRdb to 2016 to 2017). Regarding the study in general: The study profiled T cell receptor beta repertoires in healthy donors and ankylosing spondylitis patients to find disease-linked TCR variants. The full study cohort was made up of 25 ankylosing spondylitis patients and about a hundred healthy donors. Peripheral blood was sampled, and synovial fluid was also collected from ankylosing spondylitis patients.

From its cysteine to its phenylalanine, the CDR3 spans 12 amino acids. CDR3 DNA is the only sequence kept; it has 36 bases, read in frame from the first base. Deletion took 7 bases off V and 5 bases off J, with a span of 14 bases between the germline ends. The germline V gene gives CDR1 as SQVTM and CDR2 as ANQGSEA. In its sample, this clonotype was seen many times. Its antigen is currently not known. The input lacks base qualities; no much larger clone sits a single base away. Data came from an Illumina HiSeq 2500. Quantitative 5'-RACE with molecular barcodes was the method used to prepare the TCR beta libraries. The study's own analysis went as follows. To identify disease-linked TCR variants, a new computational method was used, one built on a probabilistic model of VDJ rearrangement. Using fastp at Q25 and MiXCR, TCRdb reprocessed the public reads and kept productive beta chains. One record per CDR3 amino acid sequence lists the most common genes and DNA. In this record, the V and J calls reflect TCRdb's handling and not the investigators' own analysis. This sample comprises 200,000 to 250,000 distinct CDR3 sequences, 8% to 9% of them detected only once. Together, the top ten hold about 5% of the sample.

Summary of the overall study and its limitations: In peripheral blood, the disease-linked clones were found at relatively low frequencies and had a CD8+ phenotype. A TCR beta motif of several highly homologous amino acid variants appeared characteristic of blood from ankylosing spondylitis patients. Some TCR beta motif variants had previously been reported in synovial fluid and blood of reactive arthritis patients, which suggested common disease-initiation mechanisms. According to the report, matched synovial fluid samples from ankylosing spondylitis patients were significantly enriched for the disease-linked clones.

The sample comprised blood, either unsorted or a sorted T cell fraction (not recorded which). The origin of this receptor is a female donor with ankylosing spondylitis or in good health (not recorded which). The receptor chain draws on TRBV29-1 and TRBJ2-5, with no reliable assignment of the D segment. The bases read TGCAGCGCTGGACGGCCGAAGGAGACCCAGTACTTC. Translated, this gives CSAGRPKETQYF.